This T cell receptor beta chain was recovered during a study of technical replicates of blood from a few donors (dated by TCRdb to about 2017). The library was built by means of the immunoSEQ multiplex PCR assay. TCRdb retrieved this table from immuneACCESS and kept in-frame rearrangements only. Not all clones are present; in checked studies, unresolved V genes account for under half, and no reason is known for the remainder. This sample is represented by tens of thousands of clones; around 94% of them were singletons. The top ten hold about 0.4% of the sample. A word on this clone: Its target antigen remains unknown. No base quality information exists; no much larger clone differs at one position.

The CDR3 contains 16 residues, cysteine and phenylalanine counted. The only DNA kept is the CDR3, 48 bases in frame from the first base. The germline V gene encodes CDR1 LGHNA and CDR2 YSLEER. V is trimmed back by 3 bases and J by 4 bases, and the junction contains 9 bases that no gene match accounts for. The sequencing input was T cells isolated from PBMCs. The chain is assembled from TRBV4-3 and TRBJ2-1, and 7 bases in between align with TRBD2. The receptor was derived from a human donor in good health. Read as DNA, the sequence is TGCGCCAGCAGCCACGGACTAGTGTCCCTATACAATGAGCAGTTCTTC. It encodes CASSHGLVSLYNEQFF.